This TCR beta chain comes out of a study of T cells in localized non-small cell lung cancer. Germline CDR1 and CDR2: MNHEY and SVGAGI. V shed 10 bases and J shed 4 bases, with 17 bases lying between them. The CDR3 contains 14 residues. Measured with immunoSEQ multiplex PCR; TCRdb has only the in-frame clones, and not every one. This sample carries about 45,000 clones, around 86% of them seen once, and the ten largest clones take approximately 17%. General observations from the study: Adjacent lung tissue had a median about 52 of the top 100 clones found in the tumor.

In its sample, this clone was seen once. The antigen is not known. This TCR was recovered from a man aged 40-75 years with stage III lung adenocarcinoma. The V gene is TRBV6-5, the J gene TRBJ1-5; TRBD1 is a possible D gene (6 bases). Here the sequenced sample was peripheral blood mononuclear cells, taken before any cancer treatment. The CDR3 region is CAIRLGTNNQPQHF. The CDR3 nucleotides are TGTGCCATCAGACTCGGGACAAATAATCAGCCCCAGCATTTT.